The 19 T cell receptor beta chains below all came from one sample that was sequenced in a study of cytomegalovirus exposure and HLA in healthy donors. Using immunoSEQ multiplex PCR, the repertoire was profiled, and TCRdb retains in-frame clones only, with some absent. The data show 150,000 or so clones, with 75% to 90% seen just once and about 1.2% held by the top ten. Sequenced input: PBMCs. These receptors were taken from a woman under 30 in good health and CMV-seronegative.

The CDR3: CASSLVGGHMNTEAFF. CDR3 nucleotides: TGTGCCAGCAGCTTAGTGGGGGGGCACATGAACACTGAAGCTTTCTTT. The J gene is TRBJ1-1, the V gene TRBV7-2; tentative D call: TRBD1 (6 bases). The germline gives CDR1 SGHTA, CDR2 FQGNSA. The CDR3 has 16 residues. The germline V and J ends were trimmed by 1 base and 0 bases, with 12 bases remaining between them.

This clone appeared a single time. V usage is TRBV6-5 and J usage is TRBJ2-7; 10 nucleotides agree with TRBD1. Germline values: CDR1 MNHEY, CDR2 SVGAGI. The CDR3 totals 16 residues. J lost 7 bases, V lost 2 bases, and 11 bases had no gene match. The CDR3 here is CASSYRQGAFVGEQYF. CDR3 sequence (DNA): TGTGCCAGCAGTTACAGACAGGGGGCGTTCGTGGGGGAGCAGTACTTC.

The chain carries TRBV28 and TRBJ1-5; TRBD1 matches 7 bases. The CDR3 is 15 residues long. The V and J ends lost 2 bases and 2 bases, in that order; junction bases with no gene match: 3. Germline V gives CDR1 MDHEN, CDR2 SYDVKM. The CDR3 bases are TGTGCCAGCAGTTTAGAGGGGGCAGGCAATCAGCCCCAGCATTTT. Its protein product is CASSLEGAGNQPQHF.

The V gene is TRBV7-2, the J gene TRBJ1-5; TRBD1 matches at 7 bases. Germline V CDR1 and CDR2: SGHTA, FQGNSA. With V trimmed by 3 bases and J by 3 bases, 5 bases remained unmatched. This CDR3 spans 15 amino acids. The CDR3 spells CASSLAGGNNQPQHF. CDR3 DNA: TGTGCCAGCAGCTTGGCAGGGGGTAACAATCAGCCCCAGCATTTT.

This clone has a single count. This chain uses TRBV7-2 with TRBJ2-2; D is unclear. Trimming pared 7 bases from V and 5 bases from J, leaving 14 bases between. The CDR3 contains 14 residues. Germline values: CDR1 SGHTA, CDR2 FQGNSA. CDR3 protein: CASTKSRFTGELFF. In DNA form, the CDR3 reads TGTGCCAGCACCAAAAGTCGGTTTACCGGGGAGCTGTTTTTT.

The chain employs TRBV9 and TRBJ1-1, with unresolved D. CDR3 size: 15 residues. Germline assignment: CDR1 SGDLS and CDR2 YYNGEE. Trimming took 0 bases from V and 1 from J, leaving 10 bases between them. In DNA, the CDR3 is TGTGCCAGCAGCGTAGGGAGGGTGGGGAACACTGAAGCTTTCTTT. Translated: CASSVGRVGNTEAFF.

In this sample, this clone turned up once. The chain carries TRBV18 and TRBJ2-7; a weak D match, TRBD1 (7 bases). V was clipped by 6 bases and J by 8 bases, with 17 bases between them. Germline V gene lookup returns CDR1 KGHSH and CDR2 LQKENI. The CDR3 has 13 residues. The DNA of the CDR3 is TGTGCCAGCTCGCGGGACCTACAGGGGCAGCAGTACTTC. Translated, it gives CASSRDLQGQQYF.

This chain joins TRBV6-6 and TRBJ2-7; maybe TRBD1 (5 bases). The CDR3 runs 11 residues. With 6 bases removed from V and 5 bases from J, the gap between germline ends came to 8 bases. Germline V gives CDR1 MNHNY, CDR2 SVGAGI (reference sequence). For the CDR3, the DNA is TGTGCCAGCAGGATAGGGGACGAGCAGTACTTC. This sequence encodes CASRIGDEQYF.

The rearrangement links TRBV7-8 to TRBJ2-1; D is unclear. The CDR3 length is 16 residues. Trimming pared 1 base from V and 2 bases from J, leaving 12 bases between. The V gene's germline CDR1 is SGHVS and CDR2 FQNEAQ. The CDR3 nucleotides read TGTGCCAGCAGCTTAGGTAGCCAGACCCCCTACAATGAGCAGTTCTTC. Its protein product is CASSLGSQTPYNEQFF.

This chain uses TRBV7-9 with TRBJ1-2, with 12 bases that match TRBD1. J gave up 4 bases and V 5 bases, and 5 bases lay outside the gene matches. The CDR3 is 15 amino acids. From germline, CDR1 is SEHNR and CDR2 FQNEAQ (reference sequence). This chain's CDR3 is CASSPGTGGSYGYTF. The CDR3 bases are TGTGCCAGCAGCCCCGGGACAGGGGGCAGCTATGGCTACACCTTC.

The CDR3 loop reads CASSLGRGGELFF. As DNA, the CDR3 is TGTGCCAGCAGTTTAGGCCGGGGAGGGGAGCTGTTTTTT. V is TRBV27 and J is TRBJ2-2; possibly TRBD2 for D (5 bases). This CDR3 has 13 amino acids. V lost 2 bases and J 8 bases, leaving 9 bases between the germline ends. Germline V gene data show CDR1 as MNHEY and CDR2 as SMNVEV (reference sequence).

The V call is TRBV7-8, the J call TRBJ2-5; possible D gene TRBD2, 6 bases. CDR1 and CDR2 (germline): SGHVS, FQNEAQ. This CDR3 has 20 amino acids. V dropped 4 bases and J dropped 2 bases, with 29 bases sitting between them. The CDR3 loop reads CASSYPTVRDHTQGQETQYF. The CDR3 DNA follows: TGTGCCAGCAGCTACCCCACTGTGCGGGACCACACACAAGGACAAGAGACCCAGTACTTC.

This clone showed up many times. The rearrangement uses TRBV6-1 and TRBJ1-6; no firm D call. V lost 1 base, J lost 5 bases, and 6 bases lay in between. The CDR3 has 14 residues. Per germline, CDR1 MNHNS and CDR2 SASEGT. CDR3 coding DNA: TGTGCCAGCAGTGAAGGGCAGGATAATTCACCCCTCCACTTT. It encodes CASSEGQDNSPLHF.

This chain joins TRBV5-1 and TRBJ2-7; TRBD1 agrees at 7 bases. After removal of 1 base from V and 3 bases from J, the junction contained 7 bases not matched to a gene. This CDR3 contains 15 residues. Germline CDR1 reads SGHRS; CDR2 reads YFSETQ. CDR3: CASSLLQGPDYEQYF. The CDR3 bases are TGCGCCAGCAGCTTGTTACAGGGGCCAGACTACGAGCAGTACTTC.

The chain couples TRBV5-1 to TRBJ1-1; no definite D call. In germline, CDR1 is SGHRS, CDR2 YFSETQ. The CDR3 is 17 residues long. Trimming stripped 3 bases from V and 0 bases from J, with 18 bases between. Here the CDR3 DNA reads TGCGCCAGCAGCTATGAGCACAAAAGGAGCATGAACACTGAAGCTTTCTTT. It translates to CASSYEHKRSMNTEAFF.

The chain employs TRBV7-9 and TRBJ1-2; D may be TRBD1 (5 bases). The germline V gene encodes CDR1 SEHNR and CDR2 FQNEAQ (reference sequence). Trimming took 5 bases from V and 8 from J, leaving 12 bases between them. The CDR3 covers 12 residues. Here the CDR3 DNA reads TGTGCCAGCAGCAAGGGGAATTGGGGCTACACCTTC. It yields the protein CASSKGNWGYTF.

V and J are TRBV5-1 and TRBJ1-5, with D tentatively TRBD1 (6 bases). The germline gives CDR1 SGHRS, CDR2 YFSETQ. The CDR3 has 13 residues. Trimming removed 4 bases from V and 4 bases from J, with 9 bases in between. The CDR3 bases are TGCGCCAGCAGCCAGGGGACGAATCAGCCCCAGCATTTT. Encoded protein: CASSQGTNQPQHF.

The chain couples TRBV6-6 to TRBJ1-3, with TRBD1 matching over 11 bases. Germline lookup yields CDR1 MNHNY and CDR2 SVGAGI (reference sequence). V lost 3 bases and J lost 10; bases outside the gene matches: 11. The CDR3 totals 16 residues. CDR3 coding DNA: TGTGCCAGCAGTTATCGGACAGGGGGCTGGTTTGCGACCATATATTTT. Translated: CASSYRTGGWFATIYF.

This chain uses TRBV21-1 with TRBJ1-1; the table's D call, TRBD1, was not checked against the DNA. TRBV21-1 is assigned pseudogene status. CDR3 size: 16 residues. The CDR3 reads CASSKSQGKVGTEAFF. The CDR3 DNA is TGTGCCAGCAGCAAATCGCAGGGAAAGGTTGGCACTGAAGCTTTCTTT.